A selection of T cell receptor beta chains follows, all from one sample in a study of blood T cell repertoires in COVID-19. Repertoires were generated with immunoSEQ multiplex PCR, while TCRdb's copy carries only in-frame clones and drops some. Of about 82,000 clones in the sample, 81% were seen once. Sequenced: peripheral blood. All receptors come from an elderly man with acute or convalescent COVID-19. CDR3s include the opening cysteine and the closing phenylalanine or tryptophan. Fields, in order: CDR3 protein, CDR3 DNA, J gene, V gene, clone size, D gene. A D gene is named only where the DNA matches it firmly. Rows give clone size only sometimes, using once, few, many, or a class for an expanded clone.

CDR3aa: CASSFRLAGAFGDQETQYF; CDR3nt: TGCGCCAGCAGCTTTAGACTAGCGGGAGCTTTCGGGGACCAAGAGACCCAGTACTTC; j_gene: TRBJ2-5; v_gene: TRBV5-1; abundance: NA; d_gene: TRBD2
CDR3aa: CASSREVTGEQYF; CDR3nt: TGTGCCAGCTCACGAGAGGTAACTGGCGAGCAGTACTTC; j_gene: TRBJ2-7; v_gene: TRBV18; abundance: NA; d_gene: NA
CDR3aa: CASRGRDRWDTQYF; CDR3nt: TGTGCCAGCAGGGGGAGGGACCGGTGGGATACGCAGTATTTT; j_gene: TRBJ2-3; v_gene: TRBV6-5; abundance: NA; d_gene: TRBD2
CDR3aa: CAWTESGSGELFF; CDR3nt: TGTGCCTGGACCGAATCAGGATCCGGGGAGCTGTTTTTT; j_gene: TRBJ2-2; v_gene: TRBV30; abundance: once; d_gene: NA
CDR3aa: CASGVTAGGFPGELFF; CDR3nt: TGTGCCAGCGGTGTCACAGCGGGAGGATTTCCTGGGGAGCTGTTTTTT; j_gene: TRBJ2-2; v_gene: TRBV2; abundance: few; d_gene: TRBD2
CDR3aa: CASSPHGGTGANVLTF; CDR3nt: TGTGCCAGCAGCCCCCATGGGGGGACTGGGGCCAACGTCCTGACTTTC; j_gene: TRBJ2-6; v_gene: TRBV9; abundance: NA; d_gene: NA
CDR3aa: CSVDMSSGELFF; CDR3nt: TGCAGCGTTGATATGTCGTCCGGGGAGCTGTTTTTT; j_gene: TRBJ2-2; v_gene: TRBV29-1; abundance: NA; d_gene: NA
CDR3aa: CASSLVTYDNEQFF; CDR3nt: TGCGCCAGCAGCTTGGTAACATACGACAATGAGCAGTTCTTC; j_gene: TRBJ2-1; v_gene: TRBV5-1; abundance: NA; d_gene: NA
CDR3aa: CASRGQGMNTEAFF; CDR3nt: TGTGCCAGTAGAGGACAGGGCATGAACACTGAAGCTTTCTTT; j_gene: TRBJ1-1; v_gene: TRBV19; abundance: NA; d_gene: TRBD1
CDR3aa: CASGIGGSTDTQYF; CDR3nt: TGTGCCAGTGGGATAGGCGGGAGCACAGATACGCAGTATTTT; j_gene: TRBJ2-3; v_gene: TRBV19; abundance: NA; d_gene: NA
CDR3aa: CASSPGQLEAFF; CDR3nt: TGTGCCAGCTCACCGGGACAGCTTGAAGCTTTCTTT; j_gene: TRBJ1-1; v_gene: TRBV18; abundance: NA; d_gene: TRBD1
CDR3aa: CASRNRGDRVIGELFF; CDR3nt: TGCGCCAGCAGGAACCGGGGGGACAGGGTTATCGGGGAGCTGTTTTTT; j_gene: TRBJ2-2; v_gene: TRBV10-1; abundance: NA; d_gene: TRBD1
CDR3aa: CASSYYRTQNTEAFF; CDR3nt: TGTGCCAGCAGTTATTATAGGACACAGAACACTGAAGCTTTCTTT; j_gene: TRBJ1-1; v_gene: TRBV6-5; abundance: NA; d_gene: NA
CDR3aa: CASSGSGSPLNEQFF; CDR3nt: TGTGCCAGCTCAGGAAGCGGGAGTCCCCTTAATGAGCAGTTCTTC; j_gene: TRBJ2-1; v_gene: TRBV28; abundance: few; d_gene: TRBD2
CDR3aa: CASGLGGSSGYEQYF; CDR3nt: TGTGCTAGTGGTTTAGGTGGCAGCTCGGGGTACGAGCAGTACTTC; j_gene: TRBJ2-7; v_gene: TRBV12-5; abundance: once; d_gene: NA
CDR3aa: CAISESLARETQYF; CDR3nt: TGTGCCATCAGTGAGTCGTTAGCGCGGGAGACCCAGTACTTC; j_gene: TRBJ2-5; v_gene: TRBV10-3; abundance: few; d_gene: NA
CDR3aa: CASRGQGNTGELFF; CDR3nt: TGTGCCAGCAGGGGACAGGGTAACACCGGGGAGCTGTTTTTT; j_gene: TRBJ2-2; v_gene: TRBV2; abundance: NA; d_gene: TRBD1
CDR3aa: CASGLGTGNSPLHF; CDR3nt: TGTGCTAGTGGTTTGGGGACAGGGAATTCACCCCTCCACTTT; j_gene: TRBJ1-6; v_gene: TRBV12-5; abundance: few; d_gene: TRBD1
CDR3aa: CASSDQGAPLADTQYF; CDR3nt: TGTGCCAGCAGTGACCAGGGGGCCCCGTTGGCAGATACGCAGTATTTT; j_gene: TRBJ2-3; v_gene: TRBV6-4; abundance: NA; d_gene: TRBD1
CDR3aa: CASSRRTGISYEQYF; CDR3nt: TGTGCCAGCAGTCGCCGGACAGGGATATCCTACGAGCAGTACTTC; j_gene: TRBJ2-7; v_gene: TRBV27; abundance: NA; d_gene: TRBD1
CDR3aa: CASTSGSIETQYF; CDR3nt: TGTGCCAGCACTAGCGGGAGTATCGAGACCCAGTACTTC; j_gene: TRBJ2-5; v_gene: TRBV28; abundance: NA; d_gene: TRBD2
CDR3aa: CASSSLGLAGGTDTQYF; CDR3nt: TGTGCCAGTAGTAGCCTAGGACTAGCGGGGGGCACAGATACGCAGTATTTT; j_gene: TRBJ2-3; v_gene: TRBV19; abundance: NA; d_gene: TRBD2
CDR3aa: CASSLDEYQPQHF; CDR3nt: TGCGCCAGCAGCTTGGACGAGTATCAGCCCCAGCATTTT; j_gene: TRBJ1-5; v_gene: TRBV5-1; abundance: once; d_gene: NA
CDR3aa: CASSMGRVSEGYTF; CDR3nt: TGTGCCAGTAGTATGGGCAGGGTCTCGGAGGGCTACACCTTC; j_gene: TRBJ1-2; v_gene: TRBV19; abundance: NA; d_gene: NA
CDR3aa: CAISEQREGEDTQYF; CDR3nt: TGTGCCATCAGTGAACAGCGGGAGGGCGAAGATACGCAGTATTTT; j_gene: TRBJ2-3; v_gene: TRBV10-3; abundance: NA; d_gene: TRBD2
CDR3aa: CSVRLAGDITGELFF; CDR3nt: TGCAGCGTCCGTCTGGCGGGAGATATCACCGGGGAGCTGTTTTTT; j_gene: TRBJ2-2; v_gene: TRBV29-1; abundance: NA; d_gene: TRBD2
CDR3aa: CASSEQGTIYEQYF; CDR3nt: TGTGCCAGTAGTGAACAGGGGACGATCTACGAGCAGTACTTC; j_gene: TRBJ2-7; v_gene: TRBV19; abundance: NA; d_gene: TRBD1
CDR3aa: CASSTGQRSNQPQHF; CDR3nt: TGTGCCAGTAGTACGGGACAGAGAAGCAATCAGCCCCAGCATTTT; j_gene: TRBJ1-5; v_gene: TRBV19; abundance: NA; d_gene: TRBD1
CDR3aa: CASSFQGSSEAFF; CDR3nt: TGTGCCAGCAGCTTCCAGGGTAGTTCTGAAGCTTTCTTT; j_gene: TRBJ1-1; v_gene: TRBV5-4; abundance: NA; d_gene: NA
CDR3aa: CASSSFSYEQYF; CDR3nt: TGTGCCAGCAGTTCCTTCTCCTACGAGCAGTACTTC; j_gene: TRBJ2-7; v_gene: TRBV28; abundance: once; d_gene: NA
CDR3aa: CASSVLGNRGYTF; CDR3nt: TGTGCCAGCAGCGTCCTAGGTAACCGCGGCTACACCTTC; j_gene: TRBJ1-2; v_gene: TRBV12-3/TRBV12-4; abundance: NA; d_gene: NA
CDR3aa: CASRQGRYEQYF; CDR3nt: TGTGCCAGCAGACAGGGGAGGTACGAGCAGTACTTC; j_gene: TRBJ2-7; v_gene: TRBV28; abundance: NA; d_gene: NA
CDR3aa: CASRPTGGSTEAFF; CDR3nt: TGTGCCAGCAGGCCCACAGGGGGATCCACTGAAGCTTTCTTT; j_gene: TRBJ1-1; v_gene: TRBV7-3; abundance: once; d_gene: TRBD1
CDR3aa: CASSLTSDTEAFF; CDR3nt: TGTGCCAGCAGCTTAACTTCGGACACTGAAGCTTTCTTT; j_gene: TRBJ1-1; v_gene: TRBV7-3; abundance: once; d_gene: NA
CDR3aa: CASSLGGGGQETQYF; CDR3nt: TGTGCCAGCAGCTTAGGCGGGGGCGGACAAGAGACCCAGTACTTC; j_gene: TRBJ2-5; v_gene: TRBV7-9; abundance: NA; d_gene: NA
CDR3aa: CASSFAGQGNYGYTF; CDR3nt: TGTGCCAGCAGTTTCGCGGGACAGGGGAACTATGGCTACACCTTC; j_gene: TRBJ1-2; v_gene: TRBV28; abundance: NA; d_gene: TRBD1
CDR3aa: CASSQDRGVYGYTF; CDR3nt: TGTGCCAGCAGCCAGGACAGGGGCGTCTATGGCTACACCTTC; j_gene: TRBJ1-2; v_gene: TRBV5-4; abundance: NA; d_gene: TRBD1
CDR3aa: CSADFLGLTSGNTIYF; CDR3nt: TGCAGCGCCGACTTTTTGGGACTGACGTCTGGAAACACCATATATTTT; j_gene: TRBJ1-3; v_gene: TRBV29-1; abundance: NA; d_gene: NA
CDR3aa: CASTDGGGHGELFF; CDR3nt: TGCGCCAGCACCGACGGCGGGGGGCACGGGGAGCTGTTTTTT; j_gene: TRBJ2-2; v_gene: TRBV5-1; abundance: NA; d_gene: TRBD2
CDR3aa: CASSLDPGGNTEAFF; CDR3nt: TGTGCCAGCAGCTTAGATCCAGGGGGAAACACTGAAGCTTTCTTT; j_gene: TRBJ1-1; v_gene: TRBV7-2; abundance: NA; d_gene: TRBD1
CDR3aa: CASSPRGASTNEQYF; CDR3nt: TGTGCCAGCTCACCGCGGGGCGCCTCCACCAACGAGCAGTACTTC; j_gene: TRBJ2-7; v_gene: TRBV18; abundance: NA; d_gene: NA
CDR3aa: CASSPNVELSSTDTQYF; CDR3nt: TGTGCCAGCTCACCAAATGTCGAGTTGAGCTCCACAGATACGCAGTATTTT; j_gene: TRBJ2-3; v_gene: TRBV18; abundance: NA; d_gene: NA
CDR3aa: CASSRPLQYEQYF; CDR3nt: TGTGCCAGCTCACGCCCGTTACAATACGAGCAGTACTTC; j_gene: TRBJ2-7; v_gene: TRBV18; abundance: NA; d_gene: NA
CDR3aa: CASSDDRARAGYTF; CDR3nt: TGTGCCAGCAGTGACGACAGGGCAAGGGCTGGCTACACCTTC; j_gene: TRBJ1-2; v_gene: TRBV6-1; abundance: NA; d_gene: TRBD1
CDR3aa: CASSLWWETNQPQHF; CDR3nt: TGTGCCAGCAGTTTATGGTGGGAGACCAATCAGCCCCAGCATTTT; j_gene: TRBJ1-5; v_gene: TRBV28; abundance: NA; d_gene: NA
CDR3aa: CASSAGHISGNTIYF; CDR3nt: TGCGCCAGCAGCGCAGGACATATCTCTGGAAACACCATATATTTT; j_gene: TRBJ1-3; v_gene: TRBV5-1; abundance: NA; d_gene: NA
CDR3aa: CSASPGLAGVGNEQFF; CDR3nt: TGCAGCGCATCACCAGGACTAGCGGGAGTTGGAAATGAGCAGTTCTTC; j_gene: TRBJ2-1; v_gene: TRBV29-1; abundance: NA; d_gene: TRBD2
CDR3aa: CASSGLADWAQYF; CDR3nt: TGTGCCAGCAGTGGGTTAGCGGACTGGGCGCAGTATTTT; j_gene: TRBJ2-3; v_gene: TRBV2; abundance: once; d_gene: NA